These 26 T cell receptor beta chains were all obtained from the same sample, sequenced in a study of cytomegalovirus exposure and HLA in healthy donors. Researchers ran the PCR with 60 Vbeta and 13 Jbeta primers. The data were produced by immunoSEQ multiplex PCR, yet TCRdb's version contains in-frame clones alone and is incomplete. The sample lists 200,000 to 250,000 clones; 75% to 80% were seen once. Sequences were obtained from PBMCs. These receptors were obtained from a young man in good health and CMV-seronegative.

The chain is built from TRBV6-5 and TRBJ2-2, with D uncertain. The germline CDR1 and CDR2 sequences are MNHEY and SVGAGI. Trimming took 4 bases from V and 9 from J, leaving 12 bases between them. The CDR3 totals 13 residues. The CDR3 DNA sequence: TGTGCCAGCAGTTCCAGCAGGTCTTGGGAGCTGTTTTTT. This codes for CASSSSRSWELFF.

J is TRBJ1-5 and V is TRBV27; 8 bases align to TRBD1. The CDR3 loop spans 17 amino acids. Germline V gives CDR1 MNHEY, CDR2 SMNVEV (reference sequence). Trimming took 3 bases from V and 5 from J; bases not matched to a gene: 12. In DNA form, the CDR3 reads TGTGCCAGCAGTTTCAAGGGCGGCCCAGGGGGCTATCAGCCCCAGCATTTT. The encoded protein is CASSFKGGPGGYQPQHF.

This rearrangement joins TRBV19 to TRBJ1-1; D may be TRBD1 (6 bases). CDR3 length: 14 residues. The germline gives CDR1 LNHDA, CDR2 SQIVND (reference sequence). V shed 5 bases and J shed 0 bases, with 10 bases lying between them. As DNA, the CDR3 is TGTGCCAGTAGTCAAGACAGGATGAACACTGAAGCTTTCTTT. Protein product: CASSQDRMNTEAFF.

This rearrangement joins TRBV28 to TRBJ1-4; TRBD1 aligns across 12 bases. The CDR3 runs 20 residues. Germline CDR1 is MDHEN and CDR2 is SYDVKM. With V trimmed by 6 bases and J by 5 bases, 19 bases remained unmatched. The CDR3 protein is CASSRSPGTGGRFKNEKLFF. As DNA, the CDR3 is TGTGCCAGCAGCCGTTCCCCCGGGACAGGGGGCCGTTTTAAAAATGAAAAACTGTTTTTT.

The rearrangement links TRBV27 to TRBJ1-1; tentatively, D is TRBD1 (5 bases). This CDR3 has 12 amino acids. In germline, CDR1 is MNHEY, CDR2 SMNVEV (reference sequence). Trimming pared 3 bases from V and 6 bases from J, leaving 8 bases between. In DNA form, the CDR3 reads TGTGCCAGCAGTTTGCAAGGGGCTGAAGCTTTCTTT. Translation: CASSLQGAEAFF.

This chain links TRBV5-6 with TRBJ2-1; TRBD1 might be the D (7 bases). The CDR3 is 16 residues long. Germline V gives CDR1 SGHDT, CDR2 YYEEEE. The V end lost 0 bases, the J end lost 1 base, and 11 bases lay between the germline ends. The CDR3, as DNA: TGTGCCAGCAGCTTGGGCGGGACAGCTTCCTACAATGAGCAGTTCTTC. It translates to CASSLGGTASYNEQFF.

The chain combines TRBV18 with TRBJ2-3; TRBD1 matches 11 bases. The germline V gene encodes CDR1 KGHSH and CDR2 LQKENI. This CDR3 spans 14 amino acids. V dropped 6 bases and J dropped 4; count of bases not matched to a gene: 3. The chain's CDR3 is CASSAGQGADTQYF. DNA for the CDR3: TGTGCCAGCTCGGCGGGACAGGGGGCAGATACGCAGTATTTT.

V gene TRBV5-1 combines with J gene TRBJ2-4; 8 positions agree with TRBD2. CDR3 length equals 13 residues. Germline CDR1 and CDR2: SGHRS and YFSETQ. Trimming cost V 5 bases and J 7 bases; bases outside gene matches: 5. The CDR3 DNA is TGCGCCAGCAGTCGGGGGGGGGACAACATTCAGTACTTC. Translating it yields CASSRGGDNIQYF.

This clone occurred a few times. The V call is TRBV6-1, the J call TRBJ2-7; D might be TRBD2 (6 bases). The CDR3 is 13 residues long. The germline V and J ends were trimmed by 3 bases and 3 bases, with 9 bases remaining between them. Per the germline V gene, CDR1 is MNHNS and CDR2 is SASEGT. The CDR3 region has the DNA TGTGCCAGCAGTGACGGGCGGGGCTACGAGCAGTACTTC. Its translation is CASSDGRGYEQYF.

This chain joins TRBV6-5 and TRBJ1-4; 7 nucleotides line up with TRBD1. The V segment lost 6 bases and the J segment 8 bases; nucleotides outside the gene matches: 9. Germline V CDR1 and CDR2: MNHEY, SVGAGI. The CDR3 totals 14 residues. The CDR3 sequence: CASSSGQAQEKLFF. CDR3 sequence (DNA): TGTGCCAGCAGCTCTGGACAGGCCCAGGAAAAACTGTTTTTT.

The V call is TRBV28, the J call TRBJ2-6; the match to TRBD1 covers 12 bases. Germline V lookup: CDR1 MDHEN, CDR2 SYDVKM. The CDR3 spans 18 residues. V was pared by 6 bases and J by 9 bases, with 15 bases of the junction left unmatched. In DNA form, the CDR3 reads TGTGCCAGCAGCCTAGGGACAGGGGGCGTTGTACCGGTCAACGTCCTGACTTTC. Protein product: CASSLGTGGVVPVNVLTF.

The J gene is TRBJ2-1, the V gene TRBV4-3; 8 bases map to TRBD2. The germline gives CDR1 LGHNA, CDR2 YSLEER. The CDR3 is 17 residues long. With V trimmed by 5 bases and J by 4 bases, 13 bases remained unmatched. CDR3 nucleotides: TGCGCCAGCAGCATCAACGCTGGACTAGCTATTTACAATGAGCAGTTCTTC. It yields the protein CASSINAGLAIYNEQFF.

The chain is built from TRBV11-2 and TRBJ2-7; a weak D match, TRBD1 (5 bases). The CDR3 spans 11 residues. Trimming took off 4 bases at V and 11 bases at J, with 12 bases between the two ends. In germline, CDR1 is SGHAT, CDR2 FQNNGV. CDR3 nucleotide sequence: TGTGCCAGCAGCTCAGGGCAGGTCGAGTACTTC. It encodes CASSSGQVEYF.

This clone has just a few counts. This chain connects TRBV7-9 to TRBJ1-4, with D maybe TRBD1 (6 bases). Trimming took off 0 bases at V and 4 bases at J, with 18 bases between the two ends. This CDR3 has 18 residues. From germline, CDR1 is SEHNR and CDR2 FQNEAQ (reference sequence). The CDR3: CASSLAPGDRFHNEKLFF. CDR3 in DNA: TGTGCCAGCAGCTTAGCCCCCGGCGACAGGTTCCATAATGAAAAACTGTTTTTT.

The chain recombines TRBV30 with TRBJ1-1; a weak D match, TRBD1 (6 bases). Germline CDR1 GTSNPN, CDR2 SVGIG (reference sequence). V gave up 6 bases and J gave up 4 bases, with 15 bases separating them. This CDR3 has 13 amino acids. The CDR3 DNA sequence: TGTGCCTGTGCTACAGGGTGGGGCACTGAAGCTTTCTTT. Translated, it gives CACATGWGTEAFF.

V is TRBV2 and J is TRBJ2-6; TRBD2 agrees at 14 bases. V was clipped by 5 bases and J by 4 bases; unmatched bases: 7. Germline V gene data show CDR1 as SNHLY and CDR2 as FYNNEI. CDR3 size: 18 residues. Here the CDR3 DNA reads TGTGCCAGCAGTAGACTAGCGGGGGGGCCATCGGGGGCCAACGTCCTGACTTTC. This sequence encodes CASSRLAGGPSGANVLTF.

This clone was counted once. This rearrangement joins TRBV7-8 to TRBJ1-1; D remains unclear. The CDR3 consists of 14 residues. Germline CDR1 is SGHVS and CDR2 is FQNEAQ. V was trimmed by 3 bases and J by 0 bases, leaving 8 bases between them. The CDR3 loop is CASSFSGLNTEAFF. Written as DNA, the CDR3 is TGTGCCAGCAGCTTCTCAGGTTTGAACACTGAAGCTTTCTTT.

This rearrangement joins TRBV7-6 to TRBJ2-7; 11 bases align to TRBD1. V dropped 5 bases and J dropped 3; count of bases not matched to a gene: 6. This CDR3 has 15 residues. The germline gives CDR1 SGHVS, CDR2 FNYEAQ. In DNA, the CDR3 is TGTGCCAGCAGCCCGCCTGGGACAGGGGGCTACGAGCAGTACTTC. Translated, it gives CASSPPGTGGYEQYF.

Here the CDR3 DNA reads TGTGCCTGGCGAGGGTACAGGGGAGGAGGCTACACCTTC. Amino acids: CAWRGYRGGGYTF. The V call is TRBV30, the J call TRBJ1-2; 7 positions agree with TRBD1. Germline CDR1 is GTSNPN and CDR2 is SVGIG (reference sequence). The CDR3 totals 13 residues. J lost 8 bases, V lost 5 bases, and 11 bases had no gene match.

The V gene is TRBV7-3, the J gene TRBJ2-3; tentatively, D is TRBD2 (5 bases). Deletions cut 5 bases from V and 6 bases from J, with 18 bases between. CDR3 length: 15 amino acids. Per the germline V gene, CDR1 is SGHTA and CDR2 is FQGTGA. The CDR3 sequence: CASSRSRGNWDTQYF. In nucleotides, the CDR3 is TGTGCCAGCAGCCGGTCTCGAGGGAATTGGGATACGCAGTATTTT.

The rearrangement joins TRBV28 to TRBJ2-1; D is possibly TRBD2 (5 bases). CDR3 size: 15 residues. Trimming cost V 4 bases and J 4 bases, with 14 bases left between them. Germline lookup yields CDR1 MDHEN and CDR2 SYDVKM. CDR3 region: CASSSLAFSYNEQFF. CDR3 nucleotides: TGTGCCAGCAGTTCGCTAGCCTTTTCGTACAATGAGCAGTTCTTC.

This chain joins TRBV9 and TRBJ1-1; TRBD1 aligns across 7 bases. V shed 2 bases and J 1 base; nucleotides not matched to a gene: 8. The CDR3 is 16 amino acids. Germline-derived CDR1 and CDR2 are SGDLS and YYNGEE. CDR3 nucleotides: TGTGCCAGCAGCGTGAAAAAAGGGGGCCCGAACACTGAAGCTTTCTTT. It codes for CASSVKKGGPNTEAFF.

This clone was detected only once. The chain has TRBV9 and TRBJ1-2; 7 nucleotides align to TRBD1. Losses at the gene ends were 3 bases for V and 7 bases for J; bases not matched to a gene: 12. CDR1 is SGDLS and CDR2 is YYNGEE in the germline V gene. This CDR3 has 15 residues. CDR3 sequence: CASSAGGGIYLGYTF. Here the CDR3 DNA reads TGTGCCAGCAGCGCAGGGGGAGGCATCTATCTTGGCTACACCTTC.

This chain joins TRBV29-1 and TRBJ2-7; TRBD1 matches 7 bases. Trimming cost V 8 bases and J 0 bases; bases outside gene matches: 4. This CDR3 has 12 amino acids. In germline, CDR1 is SQVTM, CDR2 ANQGSEA. CDR3 nucleotides: TGCAGCTACGGACAGGACTCCTACGAGCAGTACTTC. As protein: CSYGQDSYEQYF.

The rearrangement joins TRBV15 to TRBJ2-1; perhaps TRBD2 as D (6 bases). The germline V and J ends were trimmed by 0 bases and 13 bases, with 19 bases remaining between them. Germline V lookup: CDR1 LNHNV, CDR2 YYDKDF (reference sequence). The CDR3 length is 15 residues. In DNA, the CDR3 is TGTGCCACCAGCAGAGATTCTGCGGGACGCCTTACTCAGTTCTTC. Translation gives CATSRDSAGRLTQFF.

This chain links TRBV9 with TRBJ1-1, with 8 positions matching TRBD1. The CDR3 is 14 residues long. Germline loops: CDR1 SGDLS, CDR2 YYNGEE. V dropped 3 bases and J dropped 5; count of bases not matched to a gene: 6. The CDR3: CASSGTGKSTEAFF. The CDR3 DNA sequence: TGTGCCAGCAGCGGGACAGGGAAATCGACTGAAGCTTTCTTT.